Each of the 8 T cell receptor beta chains below was sequenced from the same sample in a study of CD8 T cells in Susac syndrome. After extraction with the RNeasy kit, 0.5 to 1 ug of the RNA was reverse transcribed using random hexamers. TCRdb processed the immunoSEQ multiplex PCR reads anew with MiXCR; each CDR3 protein has one entry. The table lists roughly 75,000 distinct CDR3 sequences, 90% to 95% of them singletons. The sequenced sample consisted of CD4+ T cells from PBMCs. The source of these receptors is a human donor with Susac syndrome.

The chain employs TRBV28 and TRBJ2-7; TRBD1 matches at 8 bases. Germline trimming cut 8 bases from V and 1 base from J; bases unmatched to any gene: 10. Per germline, CDR1 MDHEN and CDR2 SYDVKM. The CDR3 loop spans 15 amino acids. CDR3 protein: CASRLQGARSYEQYF. The DNA for the CDR3 is TGTGCCAGCCGACTCCAGGGGGCGCGGTCCTACGAGCAGTACTTC.

The chain uses TRBV27 and TRBJ2-2, with no clear D. The germline CDR1 and CDR2 sequences are MNHEY and SMNVEV (reference sequence). CDR3 length: 12 residues. With 7 bases removed from V and 7 bases from J, the gap between germline ends came to 10 bases. The CDR3 nucleotides read TGTGCCAGCATTACCCTCGGCGGGGAGCTGTTTTTT. Translation gives CASITLGGELFF.

This chain links TRBV28 with TRBJ2-7; 8 nucleotides agree with TRBD1. Losses at the gene ends were 2 bases for V and 3 bases for J; bases not matched to a gene: 3. CDR3 size: 14 residues. Per the germline V gene, CDR1 is MDHEN and CDR2 is SYDVKM. CDR3 in amino acids: CASSLSDRGYEQYF. The CDR3 DNA is TGTGCCAGCAGTTTAAGTGACAGGGGCTACGAGCAGTACTTC.

The chain carries TRBV14 and TRBJ2-5; D gene ambiguous. The ends were cut back, 6 bases at V and 4 bases at J, with 6 bases in the middle. The CDR3 covers 11 residues. The V gene's germline CDR1 is SGHDN and CDR2 FVKESK. CDR3 residues: CASRDGETQYF. The CDR3, as DNA: TGTGCCAGCAGAGATGGAGAGACCCAGTACTTC.

This clonotype was recorded only once. This chain connects TRBV12-3 or TRBV12-4 to TRBJ2-3, with D possibly being TRBD2 (7 bases). With 0 bases removed from V and 2 bases from J, the gap between germline ends came to 18 bases. There are 18 residues in the CDR3. CDR3 loop: CASSLALLSGGNTDTQYF. The CDR3 DNA follows: TGTGCCAGCAGTTTAGCGCTTTTATCGGGGGGCAACACAGATACGCAGTATTTT.

V and J are TRBV29-1 and TRBJ2-7; D remains ambiguous. Germline V CDR1 and CDR2: SQVTM, ANQGSEA. V shed 4 bases and J shed 0 bases, with 7 bases lying between them. The CDR3 is 12 residues long. CDR3 bases: TGCAGCGTTGGGGGTCTCTCCTACGAGCAGTACTTC. It codes for CSVGGLSYEQYF.

The chain couples TRBV3-1 to TRBJ1-2, with D uncertain. The CDR3 totals 12 residues. The V end lost 1 base, the J end lost 8 bases, and 8 bases lay between the germline ends. Germline V CDR1 and CDR2: LGHDT, YNNKEL (reference sequence). The CDR3 loop reads CASSQGGYGYTF. CDR3 nucleotide sequence: TGTGCCAGCAGCCAAGGAGGGTACGGCTACACCTTC. The full variable domain, rest sourced from reference TRBV3-1 and TRBJ1-2, is DTAVSQTPKYLVTQMGNDKSIKCEQNLGHDTMYWYKQDSKKFLKIMFSYNNKELIINETVPNRFSPKSPDKAHLNLHINSLELGDSAVYFCASSQGGYGYTFGSGTRLTVV.

This sequence joins TRBV6-2 or TRBV6-3 and TRBJ1-1; 11 bases line up with TRBD1. The V gene's germline CDR1 is MNHEY and CDR2 SVGEGT. The CDR3 loop spans 17 amino acids. Germline trimming cut 0 bases from V and 0 bases from J; bases unmatched to any gene: 3. CDR3: CASSYSGQGVLNTEAFF. The CDR3 DNA follows: TGTGCCAGCAGTTACTCGGGACAGGGGGTTTTGAACACTGAAGCTTTCTTT.